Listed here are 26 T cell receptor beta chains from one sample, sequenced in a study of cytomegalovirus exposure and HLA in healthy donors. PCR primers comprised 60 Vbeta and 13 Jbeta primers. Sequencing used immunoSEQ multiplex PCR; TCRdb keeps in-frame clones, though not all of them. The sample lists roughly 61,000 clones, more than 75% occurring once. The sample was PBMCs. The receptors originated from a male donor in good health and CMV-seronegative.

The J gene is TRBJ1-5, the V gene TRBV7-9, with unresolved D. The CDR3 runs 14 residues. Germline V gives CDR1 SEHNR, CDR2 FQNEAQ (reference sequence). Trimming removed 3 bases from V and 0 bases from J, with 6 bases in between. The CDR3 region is CASSFTSSNQPQHF. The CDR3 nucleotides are TGTGCCAGCAGCTTTACAAGTAGCAATCAGCCCCAGCATTTT.

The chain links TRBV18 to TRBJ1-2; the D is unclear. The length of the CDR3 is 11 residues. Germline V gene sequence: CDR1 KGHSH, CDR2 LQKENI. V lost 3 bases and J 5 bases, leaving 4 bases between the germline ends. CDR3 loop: CASSPAYGYTF. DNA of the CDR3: TGTGCCAGCTCACCGGCTTATGGCTACACCTTC.

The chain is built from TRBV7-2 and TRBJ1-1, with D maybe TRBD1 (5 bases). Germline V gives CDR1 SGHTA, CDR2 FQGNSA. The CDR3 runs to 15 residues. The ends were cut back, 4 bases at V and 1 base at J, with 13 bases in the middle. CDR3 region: CASSWNRLGNTEAFF. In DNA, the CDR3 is TGTGCCAGCAGCTGGAACAGGCTCGGGAACACTGAAGCTTTCTTT.

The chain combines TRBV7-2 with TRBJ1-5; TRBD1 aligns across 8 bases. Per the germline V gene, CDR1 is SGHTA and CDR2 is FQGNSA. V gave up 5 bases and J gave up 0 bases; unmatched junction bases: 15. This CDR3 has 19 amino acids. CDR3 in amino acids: CASSTGQGGGFYSNQPQHF. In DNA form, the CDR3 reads TGTGCCAGCAGCACTGGACAGGGTGGGGGGTTTTATAGCAATCAGCCCCAGCATTTT.

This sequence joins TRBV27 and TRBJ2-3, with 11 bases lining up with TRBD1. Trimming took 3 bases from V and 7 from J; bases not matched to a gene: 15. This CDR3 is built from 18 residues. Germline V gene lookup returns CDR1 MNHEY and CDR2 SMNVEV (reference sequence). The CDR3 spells CASSLRGTGGRARNTQYF. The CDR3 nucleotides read TGTGCCAGCAGTTTGCGCGGGACAGGGGGAAGGGCACGAAATACGCAGTATTTT.

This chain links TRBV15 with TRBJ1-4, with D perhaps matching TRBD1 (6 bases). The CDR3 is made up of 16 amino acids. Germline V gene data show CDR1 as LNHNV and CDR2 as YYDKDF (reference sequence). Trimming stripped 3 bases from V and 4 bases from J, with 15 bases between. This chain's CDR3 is CATSRARRTDNEKLFF. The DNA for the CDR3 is TGTGCCACCAGCAGGGCCCGGAGGACAGATAATGAAAAACTGTTTTTT.

CDR3 sequence: CASSQDPRDTQYF. The CDR3 nucleotides are TGCGCCAGCAGCCAAGACCCCAGAGATACGCAGTATTTT. The V call is TRBV4-3, the J call TRBJ2-3; no reliable D call. The CDR3 length is 13 residues. The V gene's germline CDR1 is LGHNA and CDR2 YSLEER. V was clipped by 0 bases and J by 5 bases, with 6 bases between them.

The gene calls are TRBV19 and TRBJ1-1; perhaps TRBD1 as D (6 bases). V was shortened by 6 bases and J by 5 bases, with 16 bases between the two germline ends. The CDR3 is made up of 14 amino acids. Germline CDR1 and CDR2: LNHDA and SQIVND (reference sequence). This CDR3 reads CASRGGGARTEAFF. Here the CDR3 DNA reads TGTGCCAGTAGGGGAGGGGGGGCTCGAACTGAAGCTTTCTTT.

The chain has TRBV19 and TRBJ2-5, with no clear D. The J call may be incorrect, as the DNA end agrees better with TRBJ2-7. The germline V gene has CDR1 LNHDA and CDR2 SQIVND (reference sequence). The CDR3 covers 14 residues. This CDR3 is CASSTPGLHYEQYF. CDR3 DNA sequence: TGTGCCAGTAGTACACCGGGTCTACACTACGAGCAGTACTTC.

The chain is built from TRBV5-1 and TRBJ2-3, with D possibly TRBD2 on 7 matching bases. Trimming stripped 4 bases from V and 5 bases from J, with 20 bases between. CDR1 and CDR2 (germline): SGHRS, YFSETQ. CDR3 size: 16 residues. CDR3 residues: CASSAPWGGDEDTQYF. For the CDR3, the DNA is TGCGCCAGCAGCGCTCCATGGGGGGGCGACGAAGATACGCAGTATTTT.

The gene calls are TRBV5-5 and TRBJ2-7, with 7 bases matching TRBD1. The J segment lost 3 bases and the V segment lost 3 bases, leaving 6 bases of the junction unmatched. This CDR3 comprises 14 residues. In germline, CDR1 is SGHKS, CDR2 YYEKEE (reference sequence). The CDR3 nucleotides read TGTGCCAGCAGCTCCTGGGACAGCTACTACGAGCAGTACTTC. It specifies CASSSWDSYYEQYF.

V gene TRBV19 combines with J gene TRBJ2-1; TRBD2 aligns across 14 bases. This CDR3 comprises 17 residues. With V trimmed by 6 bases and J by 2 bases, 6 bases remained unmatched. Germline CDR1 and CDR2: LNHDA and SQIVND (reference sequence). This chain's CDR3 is CASRGLAGAIAYNEQFF. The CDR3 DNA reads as TGTGCCAGTAGGGGACTAGCGGGGGCCATTGCCTACAATGAGCAGTTCTTC. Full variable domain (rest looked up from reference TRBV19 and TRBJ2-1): DGGITQSPKYLFRKEGQNVTLSCEQNLNHDAMYWYRQDPGQGLRLIYYSQIVNDFQKGDIAEGYSVSREKKESFPLTVTSAQKNPTAFYLCASRGLAGAIAYNEQFFGPGTRLTVL.

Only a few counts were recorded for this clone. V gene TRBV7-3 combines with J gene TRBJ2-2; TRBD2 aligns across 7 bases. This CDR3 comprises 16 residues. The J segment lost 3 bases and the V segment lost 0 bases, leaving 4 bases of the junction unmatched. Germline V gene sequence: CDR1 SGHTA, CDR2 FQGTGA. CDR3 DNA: TGTGCCAGCAGCTTAACGTTTGGGGGGGACACCGGGGAGCTGTTTTTT. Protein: CASSLTFGGDTGELFF.

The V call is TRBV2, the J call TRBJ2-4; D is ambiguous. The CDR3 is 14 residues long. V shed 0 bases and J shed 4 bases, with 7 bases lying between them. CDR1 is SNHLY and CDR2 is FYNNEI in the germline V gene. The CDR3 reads CASSEAAQKNIQYF. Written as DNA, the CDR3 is TGTGCCAGCAGTGAAGCGGCACAGAAAAACATTCAGTACTTC.

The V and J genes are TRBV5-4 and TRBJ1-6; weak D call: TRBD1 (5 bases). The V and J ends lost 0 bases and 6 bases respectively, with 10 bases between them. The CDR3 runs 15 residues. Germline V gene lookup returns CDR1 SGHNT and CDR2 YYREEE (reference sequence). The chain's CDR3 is CASSLARGSNSPLHF. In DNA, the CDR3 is TGTGCCAGCAGCTTGGCCCGGGGGAGTAATTCACCCCTCCACTTT.

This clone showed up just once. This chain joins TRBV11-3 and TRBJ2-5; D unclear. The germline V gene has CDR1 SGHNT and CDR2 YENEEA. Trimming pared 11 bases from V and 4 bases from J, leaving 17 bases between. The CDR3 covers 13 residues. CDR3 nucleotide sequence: TGTGCCTCCGCGAAATCCGCAACAGAGACCCAGTACTTC. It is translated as CASAKSATETQYF. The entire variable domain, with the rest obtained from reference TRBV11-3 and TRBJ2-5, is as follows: EAGVVQSPRYKIIEKKQPVAFWCNPISGHNTLYWYLQNLGQGPELLIRYENEEAVDDSQLPKDRFSAERLKGVDSTLKIQPAELGDSAVYLCASAKSATETQYFGPGTRLLVL.

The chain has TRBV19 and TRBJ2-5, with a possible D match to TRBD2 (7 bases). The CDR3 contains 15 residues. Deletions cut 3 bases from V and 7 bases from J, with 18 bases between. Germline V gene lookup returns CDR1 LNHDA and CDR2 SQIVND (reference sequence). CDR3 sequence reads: CASSIGGPGEGTQYF. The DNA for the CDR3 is TGTGCCAGTAGTATTGGGGGACCAGGGGAGGGGACCCAGTACTTC. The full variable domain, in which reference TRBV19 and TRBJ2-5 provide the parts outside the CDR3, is DGGITQSPKYLFRKEGQNVTLSCEQNLNHDAMYWYRQDPGQGLRLIYYSQIVNDFQKGDIAEGYSVSREKKESFPLTVTSAQKNPTAFYLCASSIGGPGEGTQYFGPGTRLLVL.

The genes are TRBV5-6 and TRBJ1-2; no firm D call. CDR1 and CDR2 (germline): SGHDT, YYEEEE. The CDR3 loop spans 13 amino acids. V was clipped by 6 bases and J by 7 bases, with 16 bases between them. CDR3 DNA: TGTGCCAGCACCCTTGGGGAGGTGTTTGGCTACACCTTC. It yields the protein CASTLGEVFGYTF.

In DNA form, the CDR3 reads TGTGCCACCAGCCTTAGCGGGGGGGCACCCTCAGATACGCAGTATTTT. Translating gives CATSLSGGAPSDTQYF. The rearrangement joins TRBV15 to TRBJ2-3; 11 bases map to TRBD2. Trimming removed 5 bases from V and 4 bases from J; junction bases left unmatched: 8. The germline V gene encodes CDR1 LNHNV and CDR2 YYDKDF (reference sequence). This CDR3 has 16 residues.

CDR3 sequence reads: CASSRDSAGETQYF. CDR3 nucleotides: TGTGCCAGCAGCCGGGACAGCGCAGGCGAGACCCAGTACTTC. The chain carries TRBV11-1 and TRBJ2-5; 7 bases are a match to TRBD1. Trimming cost V 5 bases and J 5 bases; bases outside gene matches: 8. From germline, CDR1 is SGHAT and CDR2 FQDESV (reference sequence). There are 14 residues in the CDR3.

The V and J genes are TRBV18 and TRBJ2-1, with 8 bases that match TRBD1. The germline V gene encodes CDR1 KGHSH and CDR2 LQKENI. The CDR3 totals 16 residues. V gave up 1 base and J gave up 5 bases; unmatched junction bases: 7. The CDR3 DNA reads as TGTGCCAGCTCACCACAAGGACAGGGAATCAACAATGAGCAGTTCTTC. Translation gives CASSPQGQGINNEQFF.

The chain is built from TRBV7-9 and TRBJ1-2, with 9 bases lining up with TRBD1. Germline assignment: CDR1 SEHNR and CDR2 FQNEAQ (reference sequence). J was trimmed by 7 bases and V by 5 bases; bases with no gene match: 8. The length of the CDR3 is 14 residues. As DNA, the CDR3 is TGTGCCAGCAGCCCGGGGACAGGGATATTTGGCTACACCTTC. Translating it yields CASSPGTGIFGYTF.

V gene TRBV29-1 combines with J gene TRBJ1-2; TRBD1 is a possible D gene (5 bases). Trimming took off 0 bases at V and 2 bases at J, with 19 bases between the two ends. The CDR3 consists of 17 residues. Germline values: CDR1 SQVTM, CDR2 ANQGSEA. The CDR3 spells CSVEDRAGIGLNYGYTF. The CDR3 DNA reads TGCAGCGTTGAAGATCGCGCAGGGATCGGATTAAACTATGGCTACACCTTC.

The CDR3 loop reads CASSLAVTIYEQYF. The DNA of the CDR3 is TGTGCCAGCAGCTTAGCGGTGACAATCTACGAGCAGTACTTC. The rearrangement links TRBV7-2 to TRBJ2-7; D remains unclear. From germline, CDR1 is SGHTA and CDR2 FQGNSA. The CDR3 is 14 residues long. The germline V and J ends were trimmed by 0 bases and 3 bases, with 9 bases remaining between them. The full variable domain, with the rest looked up from reference TRBV7-2 and TRBJ2-7, is GAGVSQSPSNKVTEKGKDVELRCDPISGHTALYWYRQSLGQGLEFLIYFQGNSAPDKSGLPSDRFSAERTGGSVSTLTIQRTQQEDSAVYLCASSLAVTIYEQYFGPGTRLTVT.

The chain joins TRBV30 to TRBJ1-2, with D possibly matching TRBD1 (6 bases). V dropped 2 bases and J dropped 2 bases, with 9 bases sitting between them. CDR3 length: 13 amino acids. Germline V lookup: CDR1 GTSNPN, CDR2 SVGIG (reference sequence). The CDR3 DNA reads TGTGCCTGGAGTTTTACAGGGAACTATGGCTACACCTTC. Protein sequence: CAWSFTGNYGYTF. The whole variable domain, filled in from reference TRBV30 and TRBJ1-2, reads SQTIHQWPATLVQPVGSPLSLECTVEGTSNPNLYWYRQAAGRGLQLLFYSVGIGQISSEVPQNLSASRPQDRQFILSSKKLLLSDSGFYLCAWSFTGNYGYTFGSGTRLTVV.

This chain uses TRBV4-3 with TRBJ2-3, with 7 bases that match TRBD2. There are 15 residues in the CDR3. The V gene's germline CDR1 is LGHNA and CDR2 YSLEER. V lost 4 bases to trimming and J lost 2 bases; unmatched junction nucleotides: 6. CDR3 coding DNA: TGCGCCAGCAGCCCGGGGAGGGCCTACACAGATACGCAGTATTTT. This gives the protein CASSPGRAYTDTQYF.